This T cell receptor beta chain was recorded in a study of T-cell memory formation after mild COVID-19. Study-wide results and limits: The study found balanced CD4/CD8 in clones contracting day 15 to 85 and a CD4+ lean in later expanders.

V lost 4 bases and J lost 2, with 15 bases in between. The CDR3 is 15 residues long. This clonotype was seen only a few times. As yet, its antigen is unknown. TCRdb fed the 5' RACE reads into MiXCR, producing one record per CDR3 protein. The table shows about 210,000 distinct CDR3 sequences, with around 30% occurring only once. J is TRBJ2-7 and V is TRBV12-3 or TRBV12-4; maybe TRBD2 (6 bases). The sequence was obtained from an adult woman who had mild COVID-19 (a few samples of this study predate the infection). Cell type and time point are not known. The sample was PBMCs or a T cell subset sorted from them (not recorded which). The CDR3 here is CASSYPGTFPYEQYF. In DNA form, the CDR3 reads TGTGCCAGCAGTTACCCCGGGACTTTCCCCTACGAGCAGTACTTC.